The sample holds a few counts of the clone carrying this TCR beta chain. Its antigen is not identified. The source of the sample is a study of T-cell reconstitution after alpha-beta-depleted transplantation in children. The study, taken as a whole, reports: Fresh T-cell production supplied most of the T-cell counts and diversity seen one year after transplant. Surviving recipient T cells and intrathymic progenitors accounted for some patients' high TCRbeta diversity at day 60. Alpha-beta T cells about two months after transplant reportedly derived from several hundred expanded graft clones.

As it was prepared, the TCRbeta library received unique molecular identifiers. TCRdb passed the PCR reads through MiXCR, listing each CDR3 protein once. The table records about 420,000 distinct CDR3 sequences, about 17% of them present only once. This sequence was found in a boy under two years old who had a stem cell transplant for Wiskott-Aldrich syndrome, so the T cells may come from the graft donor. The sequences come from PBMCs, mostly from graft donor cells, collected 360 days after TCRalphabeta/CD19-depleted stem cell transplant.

The CDR3 reads CAIRDQWTDEQYF. CDR3 bases: TGTGCCATCAGGGACCAATGGACGGACGAGCAGTACTTC. The V gene is TRBV10-3, the J gene TRBJ2-7; no reliable D call. Germline-derived CDR1 and CDR2 are ENHRY and SYGVKD. V was shortened by 6 bases and J by 5 bases, with 14 bases between the two germline ends. The CDR3 spans 13 residues.